The 15 T cell receptor beta chains presented below share a single source sample, sequenced in a study of cytomegalovirus exposure and HLA in healthy donors. Vbeta (60) and Jbeta (13) primers were used in the PCR. Produced via immunoSEQ multiplex PCR; TCRdb's table is partial and in-frame only. The sample shows around 76,000 clones, and roughly 0.89% sits with its ten largest clones. The specimen sequenced was PBMCs. The receptors come from a boy between 10 and 17 years old in good health and CMV-seronegative.

The rearrangement uses TRBV6-1 and TRBJ1-5; TRBD1 agrees at 7 bases. This CDR3 region has 16 residues. CDR1 is MNHNS, CDR2 SASEGT, per germline. J gave up 5 bases and V 3 bases, and 10 bases lay outside the gene matches. The CDR3 coding sequence is TGTGCCAGCAGTGATATGTCCAGGGGGGCCTATCAGCCCCAGCATTTT. It yields the protein CASSDMSRGAYQPQHF.

The chain is built from TRBV5-1 and TRBJ2-7; TRBD2 aligns across 12 bases. Per germline, CDR1 SGHRS and CDR2 YFSETQ. The V and J ends lost 4 bases and 3 bases, in that order; junction bases with no gene match: 5. The CDR3 sequence is 15 residues long. The CDR3 here is CASSTLAGGFYEQYF. The CDR3 DNA follows: TGCGCCAGCAGCACACTAGCGGGAGGATTCTACGAGCAGTACTTC.

The chain links TRBV7-9 to TRBJ2-7; D may be TRBD2 (7 bases). V lost 6 bases, J lost 5 bases, and 14 bases lay in between. In germline, CDR1 is SEHNR, CDR2 FQNEAQ (reference sequence). CDR3 length: 13 amino acids. The CDR3 protein is CASSKTGGDEQYF. The CDR3 coding sequence is TGTGCCAGCAGTAAGACGGGGGGCGACGAGCAGTACTTC.

V usage is TRBV6-1 and J usage is TRBJ1-1; D is ambiguous. Germline CDR1 MNHNS, CDR2 SASEGT. The CDR3 is 14 residues long. V was shortened by 2 bases and J by 1 base, with 8 bases between the two germline ends. Here the CDR3 DNA reads TGTGCCAGCAGTGAAAACCAGGAGAACACTGAAGCTTTCTTT. Translating gives CASSENQENTEAFF.

The CDR3 here is CSVFPGEGGTYEQYF. The CDR3 DNA sequence: TGCAGCGTTTTCCCGGGGGAGGGGGGGACCTACGAGCAGTACTTC. The chain carries TRBV29-1 and TRBJ2-7; D is perhaps TRBD2 (7 bases). Germline V gene lookup returns CDR1 SQVTM and CDR2 ANQGSEA. The V and J ends lost 5 bases and 2 bases respectively, with 19 bases between them. This CDR3 region has 15 residues.

The chain links TRBV5-1 to TRBJ2-7; perhaps TRBD1 as D (7 bases). The V end lost 3 bases, the J end lost 2 bases, and 15 bases lay between the germline ends. The CDR3 runs 15 residues. Looked up from germline, CDR1 is SGHRS and CDR2 is YFSETQ. CDR3 sequence (DNA): TGCGCCAGCAGCTGGGGGGACAGTTGGGCCTACGAGCAGTACTTC. It is translated as CASSWGDSWAYEQYF.

Comments on this clone: Distinct nucleotide sequences in the sample also encode this CDR3. The genes are TRBV18 and TRBJ1-2; 7 bases map to TRBD1. The V gene's germline CDR1 is KGHSH and CDR2 LQKENI. After removal of 3 bases from V and 5 bases from J, the junction contained 3 bases not matched to a gene. The CDR3 runs 13 residues. In nucleotides, the CDR3 is TGTGCCAGCTCACCGCCGGGACAGTATGGCTACACCTTC. Its translation is CASSPPGQYGYTF. Combining the CDR3 with reference TRBV18 and TRBJ1-2 gives the whole variable domain NAGVMQNPRHLVRRRGQEARLRCSPMKGHSHVYWYRQLPEEGLKFMVYLQKENIIDESGMPKERFSAEFPKEGPSILRIQQVVRGDSAAYFCASSPPGQYGYTFGSGTRLTVV.

V usage is TRBV5-4 and J usage is TRBJ1-2, with 11 bases fitting TRBD1. There are 15 residues in the CDR3. Germline V gene lookup returns CDR1 SGHNT and CDR2 YYREEE (reference sequence). The V segment lost 5 bases and the J segment 4 bases; nucleotides outside the gene matches: 7. The DNA for the CDR3 is TGTGCCAGCAGGCGGACAGGGGGCGGGAGCTATGGCTACACCTTC. Amino acid sequence: CASRRTGGGSYGYTF.

This chain joins TRBV25-1 and TRBJ1-1; 11 bases line up with TRBD1. This CDR3 has 16 amino acids. V was pared by 2 bases and J by 5 bases, with 7 bases of the junction left unmatched. Per the germline V gene, CDR1 is MGHDK and CDR2 is SYGVNS. CDR3 region: CASSEGGGTGGTEAFF. The CDR3 DNA follows: TGTGCCAGCAGTGAAGGAGGAGGGACAGGGGGAACTGAAGCTTTCTTT.

The gene calls are TRBV4-1 and TRBJ2-7; no definite D call. V lost 0 bases and J lost 3, with 12 bases in between. The CDR3 is 15 amino acids. CDR1 and CDR2 (germline): MGHRA, YSYEKL. This CDR3 reads CASSQDQVFYYEQYF. CDR3 DNA: TGCGCCAGCAGCCAAGATCAAGTATTCTACTACGAGCAGTACTTC.

V gene TRBV5-8 combines with J gene TRBJ2-5; 7 nucleotides agree with TRBD2. In germline, CDR1 is SGHTS, CDR2 YDEGEE. CDR3 length: 15 amino acids. V was clipped by 4 bases and J by 3 bases; unmatched bases: 9. The DNA of the CDR3 is TGTGCCAGCAGCCGCCGTAGGGCGGGGGAAGAGACCCAGTACTTC. It translates to CASSRRRAGEETQYF.

CDR3 DNA: TGTGCCACCAGCGATCAGGTTGGATCTAACTATGGCTACACCTTC. Translation gives CATSDQVGSNYGYTF. The chain couples TRBV15 to TRBJ1-2; D is uncertain. CDR3 length equals 15 residues. Germline V gives CDR1 LNHNV, CDR2 YYDKDF (reference sequence). V was trimmed by 5 bases and J by 0 bases, leaving 13 bases between them.

The V and J genes are TRBV10-3 and TRBJ2-7; tentatively, D is TRBD2 (6 bases). CDR1 and CDR2 from the germline V gene are ENHRY and SYGVKD. The CDR3 spans 11 residues. V gave up 7 bases and J gave up 6 bases, with 10 bases separating them. Written as DNA, the CDR3 is TGTGCCATCAAGCTGGAGGGCGAGCAGTACTTC. Translated, it gives CAIKLEGEQYF.

The chain is built from TRBV7-2 and TRBJ2-3, with 7 nucleotides matching TRBD2. The V and J ends lost 2 bases and 2 bases, in that order; junction bases with no gene match: 7. The CDR3 contains 16 residues. Per germline, CDR1 SGHTA and CDR2 FQGNSA. CDR3 sequence (DNA): TGTGCCAGCAGCTTACCAGCGGGAAAGTTCACAGATACGCAGTATTTT. This sequence encodes CASSLPAGKFTDTQYF.

The J gene is TRBJ2-3, the V gene TRBV5-6; D is uncertain. The CDR3 runs 11 residues. Trimming took 5 bases from V and 2 from J, leaving 3 bases between them. Germline V gene data show CDR1 as SGHDT and CDR2 as YYEEEE. The chain's CDR3 is CASSNTDTQYF. In nucleotides, the CDR3 is TGTGCCAGCAGTAACACAGATACGCAGTATTTT.